This passage covers 19 T cell receptor beta chains from one sample sequenced in a study of low-dose radiotherapy and immunotherapy resistance in tumors (dated by TCRdb to between 2021 and 2024). In light of the paper, this sample's time point label describes: before trial treatment. For sequencing, an Illumina HiSeq 2500 was employed. Superscript III and a set of TRAV- and TRBV-specific primers were used to synthesize first-strand cDNA, so that both TCRalpha and TCRbeta chains were covered. TCRs were amplified for 20 PCR cycles with Phusion, using a constant-region primer paired with the adapter attached to the V primers. TCRdb trimmed public reads at Q25 via fastp, called clones via MiXCR and kept in-frame beta chains. All rows with the same CDR3 protein become a single entry with the most common DNA and genes. The sample includes tens of thousands of distinct CDR3 sequences, with roughly a sixth observed a single time. The ten top clones hold 2.8% of the sample.

The source material was PBMCs, sampled before treatment. These receptors were collected from a male donor with prostate cancer.

The CDR3 bases are TGTGCCAGTAGTATAAGTTTAGGGCCCGCGCCCCAGCATTTT. Protein product: CASSISLGPAPQHF. The V and J genes are TRBV19 and TRBJ1-5; D uncertain. Per germline, CDR1 LNHDA and CDR2 SQIVND (reference sequence). Deletions cut 2 bases from V and 9 bases from J, with 14 bases between. This CDR3 has 14 residues.

This clonotype was recorded many times. The V and J genes are TRBV12-3 or TRBV12-4 and TRBJ2-3; D perhaps matches TRBD2 (6 bases). This CDR3 spans 12 amino acids. V lost 3 bases to trimming and J lost 11 bases, with 12 bases between them. The DNA for the CDR3 is TGTGCCAGCAGTTTTTCGGGGGTTGGGCAGTATTTT. It encodes CASSFSGVGQYF.

This clonotype occurred many times. This rearrangement joins TRBV6-6 to TRBJ1-1, with D perhaps TRBD1 (6 bases). Germline CDR1 is MNHNY and CDR2 is SVGAGI (reference sequence). This CDR3 region has 10 residues. V lost 8 bases to trimming and J lost 8 bases, with 9 bases between them. The DNA of the CDR3 is TGTGCCAGCCAAAGGGGGGAAGCTTTCTTT. Translation gives CASQRGEAFF.

Note on this clonotype: The likely explanation is a read error, given a far larger clone one base away. The CDR3 sequence is CVSTTGEDTEAFF. DNA of the CDR3: TGTGTCAGCACGACAGGGGAGGACACTGAAGCTTTCTTT. The genes are TRBV6-2 or TRBV6-3 and TRBJ1-1; 8 bases line up with TRBD1. Germline V gene lookup returns CDR1 MNHEY and CDR2 SVGEGT. This CDR3 spans 13 amino acids.

This clonotype was picked up many times. The V gene is TRBV5-1, the J gene TRBJ1-5, with D tentatively TRBD1 (6 bases). V lost 0 bases and J lost 2, with 12 bases in between. CDR1 and CDR2 from the germline V gene are SGHRS and YFSETQ. The CDR3 is made up of 16 amino acids. CDR3 bases: TGCGCCAGCAGCTTGGAGGGACACCATGGCAATCAGCCCCAGCATTTT. It yields the protein CASSLEGHHGNQPQHF. The whole variable domain, filled in from reference TRBV5-1 and TRBJ1-5, reads KAGVTQTPRYLIKTRGQQVTLSCSPISGHRSVSWYQQTPGQGLQFLFEYFSETQRNKGNFPGRFSGRQFSNSRSEMNVSTLELGDSALYLCASSLEGHHGNQPQHFGDGTRLSIL.

This clonotype was recorded many times. J is TRBJ1-2 and V is TRBV7-9, with 7 bases aligning to TRBD1. The ends lost 3 bases at V and 4 bases at J; junction bases unmatched: 11. The length of the CDR3 is 16 residues. Per the germline V gene, CDR1 is SEHNR and CDR2 is FQNEAQ (reference sequence). The CDR3 spells CASSFATDRYGYGYTF. DNA of the CDR3: TGTGCCAGCAGCTTTGCCACGGACAGGTACGGCTATGGCTACACCTTC.

This clonotype was counted only a few times. The gene calls are TRBV19 and TRBJ2-1; TRBD2 aligns across 14 bases. CDR1 is LNHDA, CDR2 SQIVND, per germline (reference sequence). The CDR3 totals 15 residues. V dropped 6 bases and J dropped 8; count of bases not matched to a gene: 6. The CDR3 reads CASRTSGGAFYEQFF. In DNA, the CDR3 is TGTGCCAGTAGGACTAGCGGGGGGGCCTTTTATGAGCAGTTCTTC.

The gene calls are TRBV5-1 and TRBJ2-1; TRBD2 aligns across 9 bases. CDR1 is SGHRS and CDR2 is YFSETQ in the germline V gene. The CDR3 length is 21 residues. V was pared by 4 bases and J by 2 bases, with 22 bases of the junction left unmatched. CDR3 loop: CASSPRAPISGGLSPYNEQFF. In nucleotides, the CDR3 is TGCGCCAGCAGCCCCCGGGCCCCAATCAGCGGGGGGCTCTCTCCCTACAATGAGCAGTTCTTC.

This clonotype showed up many times. The gene calls are TRBV12-3 or TRBV12-4 and TRBJ2-1; D is perhaps TRBD1 or TRBD2 (5 bases each). V was clipped by 7 bases and J by 2 bases, with 15 bases between them. The CDR3 consists of 15 residues. This CDR3 reads CASTDGAGTYNEQFF. The DNA of the CDR3 is TGTGCCAGCACCGACGGGGCAGGAACCTACAATGAGCAGTTCTTC.

There are many counts of this clonotype. This rearrangement joins TRBV5-1 to TRBJ1-5; D uncertain. The V gene lost 0 bases and the J gene lost 5 bases, with 12 bases spanning the gap. The germline V gene has CDR1 SGHRS and CDR2 YFSETQ. This CDR3 has 15 amino acids. The CDR3 DNA is TGCGCCAGCAGCTTGGGTGGTTCGTCCGATCAGCCCCAGCATTTT. Translation: CASSLGGSSDQPQHF.

This clonotype was observed a handful of times. One base away lies a much larger clone, so this may be a sequencing read error. V gene TRBV6-5 combines with J gene TRBJ2-2; D is unclear. The CDR3 extends over 13 amino acids. V was pared by 8 bases and J by 8 bases, with 15 bases between. The germline V gene encodes CDR1 MNHEY and CDR2 SVGAGI. In nucleotides, the CDR3 is TGTGCCAGCCAAGGTCCGAGCCCGGGGGAGCTGTTTTTT. Translation: CASQGPSPGELFF.

The chain couples TRBV5-1 to TRBJ2-2; tentatively, D is TRBD2 (6 bases). Trimming took 7 bases from V and 4 from J, leaving 29 bases between them. Germline loops: CDR1 SGHRS, CDR2 YFSETQ. The CDR3 runs to 19 residues. CDR3 bases: TGCGCCAGCGAGCAGCTGGGGCCCGGGGGTAGGAGCAGCACCGGGGAGCTGTTTTTT. Residues: CASEQLGPGGRSSTGELFF.

This clonotype was counted ten times or more. The gene calls are TRBV7-2 and TRBJ2-7; 7 nucleotides match TRBD1. Germline V lookup: CDR1 SGHTA, CDR2 FQGNSA. The V gene end was trimmed by 4 bases and the J gene end by 2 bases; junction bases not matched to a gene: 5. This CDR3 contains 14 residues. This chain's CDR3 is CASSYRTGAYEQYF. CDR3 nucleotide sequence: TGTGCCAGCAGCTACCGGACAGGAGCCTACGAGCAGTACTTC.

There are many counts of this clonotype. This chain joins TRBV3-1 and TRBJ2-7; the match to TRBD2 covers 10 bases. V lost 1 base to trimming and J lost 7 bases; unmatched junction nucleotides: 7. The CDR3 length is 15 residues. Germline loops: CDR1 LGHDT, CDR2 YNNKEL (reference sequence). The DNA for the CDR3 is TGTGCCAGCAGCCAAGGTTCTAGCGGGGGCAGGGAGCAGTACTTC. Its protein is CASSQGSSGGREQYF.

The chain links TRBV12-3 or TRBV12-4 to TRBJ2-7; D might be TRBD2 (5 bases). The CDR3 has 12 amino acids. Trimming cost V 4 bases and J 7 bases, with 11 bases left between them. This CDR3 is CASSSSQREQYF. The CDR3 DNA reads as TGTGCCAGCAGTTCGTCTCAGCGGGAGCAGTACTTC.

This clonotype was seen at least ten times. DNA for the CDR3: TGTGCCAGCAGCTTAGGTTCAGCCACTTCGGAAAAACTGTTTTTT. It encodes CASSLGSATSEKLFF. The genes are TRBV7-6 and TRBJ1-4; D remains ambiguous. V gave up 1 base and J gave up 8 bases, with 14 bases separating them. The CDR3 spans 15 residues. CDR1 is SGHVS and CDR2 is FNYEAQ in the germline V gene.

This rearrangement joins TRBV28 to TRBJ1-3; D remains unclear. Germline CDR1 MDHEN, CDR2 SYDVKM. Trimming took 6 bases from V and 4 from J, leaving 10 bases between them. CDR3 length: 13 amino acids. The DNA of the CDR3 is TGTGCCAGCAGCCCGACGTACGGAAACACCATATATTTT. Protein: CASSPTYGNTIYF. Full variable domain (rest looked up from reference TRBV28 and TRBJ1-3): DVKVTQSSRYLVKRTGEKVFLECVQDMDHENMFWYRQDPGLGLRLIYFSYDVKMKEKGDIPEGYSVSREKKERFSLILESASTNQTSMYLCASSPTYGNTIYFGEGSWLTVV.

This clonotype was counted ten times or more. V and J are TRBV19 and TRBJ2-6; 8 nucleotides line up with TRBD2. This CDR3 has 17 residues. The germline V gene has CDR1 LNHDA and CDR2 SQIVND (reference sequence). V lost 5 bases, J lost 0 bases, and 6 bases stayed unmatched. The CDR3: CASSDSGDRSGANVLTF. DNA of the CDR3: TGTGCCAGTAGTGATAGCGGGGACCGCTCTGGGGCCAACGTCCTGACTTTC.

In its sample, this clonotype was seen many times. This chain joins TRBV1 and TRBJ2-3. TRBV1 is given as a pseudogene. The CDR3 extends over 15 amino acids. DNA of the CDR3: TGCACCAGCAGCCAAGATTCGAGCAGCACAGATACGCAGTATTTT. Translated, it gives CTSSQDSSSTDTQYF.